Each of the 30 T cell receptor beta chains below was sequenced from the same sample in a study of beta chain features in type 1 diabetes listed by TCRdb under 2018. The method behind the library was the immunoSEQ multiplex PCR assay. All of the isolated RNA was reverse transcribed with the High Capacity cDNA Reverse Transcription Kit, so expressed TCRB transcripts were sequenced. TCRdb limited this immuneACCESS table to in-frame rearrangements with V and J called. A share of clones is missing; checked studies link under half to unresolved V genes, and the rest is unexplained. The table for this sample lists about 340,000 clones; roughly 9% of them were counted only once. 1% of the sample comes from the top ten. Findings and caveats that apply to the study as a whole: In all four CD4+ subsets, TCRB CDR3 length was moderately but significantly shorter in type 1 diabetes patients.

Their specific antigens are unknown. Sequences were obtained from central memory CD4+ T cells from blood. All receptors come from a man in his thirties or forties with type 1 diabetes.

This clone was recorded a few times. A far larger clone is a single base away, which makes a read error likely. V usage is TRBV6-1 and J usage is TRBJ2-5; D gene uncertain. The CDR3 has 11 residues. Trimming took off 4 bases at V and 3 bases at J, with 3 bases between the two ends. Germline assignment: CDR1 MNHNS and CDR2 SASEGT. The CDR3 is CASSAKETQYF. CDR3 DNA sequence: TGTGCCAGCAGTGCCAAAGAGACCCAGTACTTC.

The V gene is TRBV2, the J gene TRBJ2-6; 9 nucleotides match TRBD1. V shed 6 bases and J 4 bases; nucleotides not matched to a gene: 13. The CDR3 runs 18 residues. Germline V gene sequence: CDR1 SNHLY, CDR2 FYNNEI. CDR3 in DNA: TGTGCCAGCAGCGCCTCGGGACAGGGCTTAACAGGGGCCAACGTCCTGACTTTC. This encodes CASSASGQGLTGANVLTF.

The chain combines TRBV2 with TRBJ1-2; no firm D call. Germline V gene data show CDR1 as SNHLY and CDR2 as FYNNEI. Trimming shortened V by 6 bases and J by 8 bases, and 13 bases separated the two germline ends. This CDR3 is built from 12 residues. This chain's CDR3 is CASRIGSGGYTF. CDR3 sequence (DNA): TGTGCCAGCAGGATAGGATCTGGAGGCTACACCTTC.

This sequence joins TRBV7-2 and TRBJ2-5; 7 nucleotides line up with TRBD1. The CDR3 is made up of 15 amino acids. V shed 4 bases and J 4 bases; nucleotides not matched to a gene: 9. The germline CDR1 and CDR2 sequences are SGHTA and FQGNSA. In DNA, the CDR3 is TGTGCCAGCAGCTCTAGACAGGGACGGGGAGAGACCCAGTACTTC. Translation gives CASSSRQGRGETQYF.

Details on this clone: The junction and the germline gene differ at one end; a read error may be behind it. The V call is TRBV7-7, the J call TRBJ2-5; maybe TRBD2 (7 bases). The CDR3 is 15 residues long. Germline V gene lookup returns CDR1 SSHAT and CDR2 FNYEAQ (reference sequence). DNA of the CDR3: TGTGCTAGCAGCCCCGTCGGGGGAGGGGGGGAGACCCAGTACTTC. Its translation is CASSPVGGGGETQYF.

This clone was observed a handful of times. V is TRBV29-1 and J is TRBJ2-6, with D possibly TRBD1 on 6 matching bases. CDR1 and CDR2 from the germline V gene are SQVTM and ANQGSEA. This CDR3 is 15 amino acids long. With 6 bases removed from V and 0 bases from J, the gap between germline ends came to 12 bases. The CDR3 sequence is CSVDTGPSGANVLTF. The CDR3 nucleotides read TGCAGCGTGGATACAGGGCCCTCTGGGGCCAACGTCCTGACTTTC.

This clone was observed a handful of times. The chain combines TRBV7-9 with TRBJ2-3; the D is unclear. Looked up from germline, CDR1 is SEHNR and CDR2 is FQNEAQ (reference sequence). V shed 0 bases and J shed 2 bases, with 6 bases lying between them. This CDR3 region has 14 residues. The CDR3 coding sequence is TGTGCCAGCAGCTTAGCAGAATACACAGATACGCAGTATTTT. Residues: CASSLAEYTDTQYF.

This clone was seen more than once but under ten times. This sequence joins TRBV20-1 and TRBJ2-1; D is undetermined. The CDR3 length is 10 residues. Germline lookup yields CDR1 DFQATT and CDR2 SNEGSKA (reference sequence). The DNA for the CDR3 is TGCAGGGGTGCACGGCAGGAGCAGTTCTTC. Translated, it gives CRGARQEQFF.

This clone has just a few counts. The chain carries TRBV11-2 and TRBJ1-2; 10 bases are a match to TRBD1. The CDR3 has 14 amino acids. With 10 bases clipped from V and 5 bases from J, the junction kept 10 bases outside the gene matches. Germline CDR1 reads SGHAT; CDR2 reads FQNNGV. The CDR3 DNA is TGTGCCACCAATACCGGGACAGGGGTATATGGCTACACCTTC. It specifies CATNTGTGVYGYTF.

With respect to this clone: The same CDR3 is also encoded by other DNA sequences in this sample. The rearrangement links TRBV29-1 to TRBJ1-2, with 9 bases identical to TRBD1. Germline loops: CDR1 SQVTM, CDR2 ANQGSEA. The CDR3 contains 11 residues. J gave up 8 bases and V 4 bases, and 2 bases lay outside the gene matches. The CDR3 spells CSVGTGAGYTF. CDR3 in DNA: TGCAGCGTTGGGACAGGGGCCGGCTACACCTTC.

The sample holds many counts of this clone. The J gene is TRBJ2-1, the V gene TRBV11-2; D unclear. This CDR3 is built from 15 residues. Trimming pared 5 bases from V and 3 bases from J, leaving 14 bases between. CDR1 SGHAT and CDR2 FQNNGV come from the germline V gene. The CDR3 region is CASSPRRADYNEQFF. The DNA for the CDR3 is TGTGCCAGCAGCCCTAGAAGGGCAGACTACAATGAGCAGTTCTTC.

A few counts support this clone. One junction end does not reproduce the germline sequence, and a read error may be involved. This chain uses TRBV20-1 with TRBJ2-7, with a weak D call TRBD1 (5 bases). Germline V lookup: CDR1 DFQATT, CDR2 SNEGSKA (reference sequence). The CDR3 has 11 amino acids. The CDR3 DNA is TGCAGTGCTGAATTCAGTCAGGGTTCAATCTTC. Protein product: CSAEFSQGSIF.

The rearrangement uses TRBV6-5 and TRBJ2-5; either TRBD1 or TRBD2 may supply D (6 bases each). The last part of the DNA fits TRBJ2-7 better; the J call may be wrong. This CDR3 contains 14 residues. Germline V gene sequence: CDR1 MNHEY, CDR2 SVGAGI. The CDR3 DNA sequence: TGTGCCAGCAGTCTGGGGGGCAGCTCCTACGAGCAGTACTTC. It encodes CASSLGGSSYEQYF.

This clone was seen ten or more times. Different DNA sequences within this sample yield the same CDR3. The chain employs TRBV14 and TRBJ1-4; 8 bases are shared with TRBD1. The CDR3 length is 14 residues. Germline V gives CDR1 SGHDN, CDR2 FVKESK. Germline trimming cut 1 base from V and 5 bases from J; bases unmatched to any gene: 0. Here the CDR3 reads CASSQGTGNEKLFF. CDR3 DNA sequence: TGTGCCAGCAGCCAAGGGACAGGGAATGAAAAACTGTTTTTT.

This clone was counted a few times. The chain is built from TRBV7-2 and TRBJ2-5, with TRBD2 identical over 12 bases. This CDR3 has 16 residues. Losses at the gene ends were 6 bases for V and 3 bases for J; bases not matched to a gene: 8. Germline V CDR1 and CDR2: SGHTA, FQGNSA. The CDR3 region has the DNA TGTGCCAGCAGATCATGGACTAGCGGGGCTAAAGAGACCCAGTACTTC. Translating gives CASRSWTSGAKETQYF.

The chain recombines TRBV7-9 with TRBJ1-2; no reliable D call. Trimming stripped 5 bases from V and 6 bases from J, with 10 bases between. This CDR3 has 12 residues. Germline V gene data show CDR1 as SEHNR and CDR2 as FQNEAQ (reference sequence). The CDR3 sequence is CASSPAAHGYTF. CDR3 nucleotides: TGTGCCAGCAGCCCTGCCGCCCATGGCTACACCTTC.

The table lists this clone with many counts. V and J are TRBV15 and TRBJ2-7, with 8 bases that match TRBD2. The CDR3 has 16 amino acids. V dropped 2 bases and J dropped 2; count of bases not matched to a gene: 8. Germline lookup yields CDR1 LNHNV and CDR2 YYDKDF (reference sequence). CDR3 region: CATSRRTGGRTYEQYF. CDR3 nucleotide sequence: TGTGCCACCAGCAGAAGGACGGGGGGGCGCACCTACGAGCAGTACTTC.

In this sample, this clone turned up many times. V and J are TRBV23-1 and TRBJ1-5; no definite D call. TRBV23-1 is treated as an ORF (open reading frame) with a function not yet certain. The CDR3 sequence is 15 residues long. Trimming removed 4 bases from V and 0 bases from J, with 10 bases in between. The CDR3 protein is CASSRHVHSNQPQHF. In nucleotides, the CDR3 is TGCGCCAGCAGTCGACACGTTCATAGCAATCAGCCCCAGCATTTT.

The rearrangement uses TRBV19 and TRBJ2-7; 9 bases align to TRBD2. V shed 7 bases and J 6 bases; nucleotides not matched to a gene: 10. This CDR3 has 14 residues. From germline, CDR1 is LNHDA and CDR2 SQIVND (reference sequence). The CDR3 sequence: CASKASGATVEQYF. DNA of the CDR3: TGTGCCAGTAAAGCTAGCGGGGCGACGGTCGAGCAGTACTTC.

About this clone: Possible read error: a much larger clone is one base away. This sample also contains other DNA sequences that code for the same CDR3. The chain links TRBV25-1 to TRBJ2-5; 8 bases align to TRBD1. The CDR3 is made up of 17 amino acids. Germline loops: CDR1 MGHDK, CDR2 SYGVNS. V shed 3 bases and J 5 bases; nucleotides not matched to a gene: 14. The DNA of the CDR3 is TGTGCCAGCAGTGAGAGGGGCGCAGGGGGCGCGGGGGAGACCCAGTACTTC. Its protein product is CASSERGAGGAGETQYF.

V is TRBV11-1 and J is TRBJ2-1, with D uncertain. The CDR3 is 17 amino acids. V lost 4 bases and J 4 bases, leaving 20 bases between the germline ends. Germline loops: CDR1 SGHAT, CDR2 FQDESV (reference sequence). In DNA form, the CDR3 reads TGTGCCAGCAGCTCACTCCCCCGGCAGGAGACTTACAATGAGCAGTTCTTC. Protein product: CASSSLPRQETYNEQFF.

The sample holds a few counts of this clone. This sequence joins TRBV6-6 and TRBJ1-5; D unclear. V gave up 7 bases and J gave up 0 bases, with 10 bases separating them. CDR1 MNHNY and CDR2 SVGAGI come from the germline V gene (reference sequence). CDR3 size: 14 residues. CDR3 DNA: TGTGCCAGCACGGAGTTTTATAGCAATCAGCCCCAGCATTTT. Amino acids: CASTEFYSNQPQHF.

In the case of this clone: This sequence may be a read error, since a much larger clone differs from it by one base. The genes are TRBV7-6 and TRBJ2-7; unclear D gene. There are 11 residues in the CDR3. Germline V lookup: CDR1 SGHVS, CDR2 FNYEAQ. V lost 3 bases, J lost 3 bases, and 3 bases lay in between. The CDR3 is CASSFFYEQYF. As DNA, the CDR3 is TGTGCCAGCAGCTTCTTCTACGAGCAGTACTTC.

This clone showed up just a few times. The identical CDR3 is also encoded by other nucleotide sequences in the sample. The chain uses TRBV29-1 and TRBJ1-4; 10 bases line up with TRBD1. V lost 4 bases, J lost 6 bases, and 2 bases stayed unmatched. The germline gives CDR1 SQVTM, CDR2 ANQGSEA. The CDR3 runs 13 residues. The CDR3 reads CSVAGTGDEKLFF. CDR3 nucleotides: TGCAGCGTTGCCGGGACAGGGGATGAAAAACTGTTTTTT.

This clone was counted at least ten times. The V and J genes are TRBV5-1 and TRBJ2-3; no clear D gene. The germline V and J ends were trimmed by 0 bases and 3 bases, with 8 bases remaining between them. The CDR3 sequence is 14 residues long. In germline, CDR1 is SGHRS, CDR2 YFSETQ. The CDR3 sequence: CASSLDSRTDTQYF. In DNA form, the CDR3 reads TGCGCCAGCAGCTTGGATTCCAGGACAGATACGCAGTATTTT.

The sample holds a few counts of this clone. The chain combines TRBV30 with TRBJ1-1, with D possibly matching TRBD1 (5 bases). Germline V gene lookup returns CDR1 GTSNPN and CDR2 SVGIG (reference sequence). This CDR3 comprises 16 residues. Trimming stripped 4 bases from V and 1 base from J, with 19 bases between. The CDR3 spells CAWTRAWDSPNTEAFF. The CDR3, as DNA: TGTGCCTGGACCCGAGCTTGGGACTCCCCGAACACTGAAGCTTTCTTT.

The table lists this clone with a few counts. A much larger clone sits a single nucleotide away, making a read error possible. The gene calls are TRBV4-3 and TRBJ2-3; TRBD2 matches 15 bases. The germline gives CDR1 LGHNA, CDR2 YSLEER. This CDR3 comprises 17 residues. Trimming took 4 bases from V and 3 from J; bases not matched to a gene: 5. The CDR3 protein is CASSPGTSGRITDTQYF. The CDR3 region has the DNA TGCGCCAGCAGCCCCGGGACTAGCGGGAGGATAACAGATACGCAGTATTTT.

This clone was counted a few times. The chain couples TRBV5-1 to TRBJ2-7; 9 positions agree with TRBD2. Losses at the gene ends were 6 bases for V and 0 bases for J; bases not matched to a gene: 4. The CDR3 is made up of 14 amino acids. The germline V gene has CDR1 SGHRS and CDR2 YFSETQ. The CDR3 spells CASKVAGDSYEQYF. DNA for the CDR3: TGCGCCAGCAAGGTAGCGGGGGACTCCTACGAGCAGTACTTC.

This chain joins TRBV7-2 and TRBJ1-6; 8 bases align to TRBD1. Per the germline V gene, CDR1 is SGHTA and CDR2 is FQGNSA. There are 16 residues in the CDR3. The junction had 6 bases not matched to a gene; V was cut back by 5 bases and J by 3 bases. In nucleotides, the CDR3 is TGTGCCAGCAGCCGTGGGACAGGTGACTATAATTCACCCCTCCACTTT. Protein sequence: CASSRGTGDYNSPLHF.

This clone was counted a few times. The V gene is TRBV4-3, the J gene TRBJ2-1, with 8 bases identical to TRBD2. Germline values: CDR1 LGHNA, CDR2 YSLEER. With 3 bases clipped from V and 7 bases from J, the junction kept 8 bases outside the gene matches. The CDR3 has 15 amino acids. Written as DNA, the CDR3 is TGCGCCAGCAGCCACACTAGCGGAGCCTTGAATGAGCAGTTCTTC. Protein sequence: CASSHTSGALNEQFF.